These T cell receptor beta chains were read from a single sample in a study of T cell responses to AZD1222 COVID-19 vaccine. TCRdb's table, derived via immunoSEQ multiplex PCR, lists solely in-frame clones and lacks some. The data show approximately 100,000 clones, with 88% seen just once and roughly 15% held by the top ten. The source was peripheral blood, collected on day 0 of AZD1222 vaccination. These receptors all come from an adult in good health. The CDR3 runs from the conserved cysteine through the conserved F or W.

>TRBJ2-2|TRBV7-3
CASSLLAGSRTGELFF
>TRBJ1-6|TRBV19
CASSAGSYNSPLHF
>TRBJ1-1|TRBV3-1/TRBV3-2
CASSAAFEAFF
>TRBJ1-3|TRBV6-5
CASSYSPKNGNTIYF
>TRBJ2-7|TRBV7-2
CASSATDEQYF
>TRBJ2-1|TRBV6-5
CASRTGTNYNEQFF
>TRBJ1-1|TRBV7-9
CASSQIGDTEAFF
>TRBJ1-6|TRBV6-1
CASSEALTGKYSPLHF
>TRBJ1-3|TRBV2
CASSGGGSGNTIYF
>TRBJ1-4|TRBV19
CASSILGPNEKLFF
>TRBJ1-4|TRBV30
CAWSLTGGEKLFF
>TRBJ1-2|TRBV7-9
CASSLSQGLNYGYTF
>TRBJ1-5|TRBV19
CASSTRDNDQPQHF
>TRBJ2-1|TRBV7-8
CASSPTGYNEQFF
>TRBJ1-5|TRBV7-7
CASSLEPVTGARNQPQHF
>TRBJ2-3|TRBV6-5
CASSYSSAADTQYF
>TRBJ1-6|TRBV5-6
CASSSYRESSYNSPLHF
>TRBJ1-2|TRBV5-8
CASRSRQRATF
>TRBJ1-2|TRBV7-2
CASTGGTGHGYTF
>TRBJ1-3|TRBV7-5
CARSLESTGASGNTIYF
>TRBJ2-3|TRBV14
CASSQRDTQYF
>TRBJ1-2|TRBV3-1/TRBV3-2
CASSQGVRGYTF
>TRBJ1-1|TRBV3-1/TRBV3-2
CASRPYPGPRAEAFF
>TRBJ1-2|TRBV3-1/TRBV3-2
CASSQVPGAQVGYTF
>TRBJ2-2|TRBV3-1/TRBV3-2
CASSHIRANTGELFF
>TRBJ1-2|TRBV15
CATSRAGTGDYGYTF
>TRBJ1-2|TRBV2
CASSGGQGHYGYTF
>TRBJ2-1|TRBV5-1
CASGGPASSYNEQFF
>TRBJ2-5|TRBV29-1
CSASLTGKETQYF
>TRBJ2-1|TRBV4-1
CASSQIPRINEQFF
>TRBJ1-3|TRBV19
CASSTGPGNTIYF
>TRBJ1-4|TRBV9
CASTNTGATNEKLFF
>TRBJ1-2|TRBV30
CAWRLAQGGGYTF
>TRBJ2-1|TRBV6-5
CASSYSPGLHEQFF
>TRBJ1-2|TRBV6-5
CASSYRQVDGYTF
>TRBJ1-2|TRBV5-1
CASSLEPGGQGYGYTF
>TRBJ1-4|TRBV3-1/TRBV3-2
CASSQRTGRDEKLFF
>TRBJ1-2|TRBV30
CVVGEGYGYTF
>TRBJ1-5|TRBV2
CASRNEWQGNQPQHF
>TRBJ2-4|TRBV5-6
CASSLPGGAKNIQYF
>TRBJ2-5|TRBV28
CASSLVSGGSQETQYF
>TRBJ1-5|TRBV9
CASTGQGRGAQHF
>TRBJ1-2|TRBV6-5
CASSSSGNYGYTF
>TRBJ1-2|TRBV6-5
CASSYSLYSWERGYTF
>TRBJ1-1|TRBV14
CASSQVRIQNTEAFF
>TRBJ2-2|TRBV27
CASRGWGRGSGELFF
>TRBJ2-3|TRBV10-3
CATGLAGTSTDTQYF
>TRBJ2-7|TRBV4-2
CASSQDGGAQYEQYF
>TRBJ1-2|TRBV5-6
CASSSPRFGYTF
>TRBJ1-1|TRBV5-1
CASSLGVERNTEAFF
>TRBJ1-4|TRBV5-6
CASSYIARTGGEKLFF
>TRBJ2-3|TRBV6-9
CASRRGGRGTDTQYF
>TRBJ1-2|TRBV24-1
CATSTGGKGYGYTF
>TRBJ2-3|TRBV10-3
CATKDREGTQYF